A selection of T cell receptor beta chains follows, all from one sample in a study of shared clonotypes between healthy human individuals. Measured with immunoSEQ multiplex PCR; TCRdb has only the in-frame clones, and not every one. The table shows almost 750,000 clones, with 72% occurring only once. The sample was memory CD4+ T cells sorted from blood. The receptors here all came from a woman aged 25-40 years in good health. The CDR3 runs from the conserved cysteine through the conserved F or W. The D gene is left open where the match is weak. The size field is filled for only some rows; it gives once, few, many or a size class.

abundance	v_gene	j_gene	d_gene	CDR3nt	CDR3aa
NA	TRBV11-2	TRBJ1-3	NA	TGTGCCAGCAGCAGGGAGTTAATACGAGGAAACACCATATATTTT	CASSRELIRGNTIYF
NA	TRBV5-5	TRBJ1-2	NA	TGTGCCAGCAGCTTGGTGGGTGGTTCAGAAGCTAACTATGGCTACACCTTC	CASSLVGGSEANYGYTF
NA	TRBV2	TRBJ2-2	NA	TGTGCCAGCAGTGGACCGAGAGGGGGGGAGCTGTTTTTT	CASSGPRGGELFF
NA	TRBV7-8	TRBJ2-5	TRBD2	TGTGCCAGCAGCTCAGAAGCGGGACTAGCGGGAGAGACCCAGTACTTC	CASSSEAGLAGETQYF
once	TRBV28	TRBJ2-1	NA	TGTGCCAGCAGTTTATGGGTCGGGGCAAACAATGAGCAGTTCTTC	CASSLWVGANNEQFF
NA	TRBV18	TRBJ2-2	NA	TGTGCCAGCTCTGAACTTGGGGACCGGGAGCTGTTTTTT	CASSELGDRELFF
NA	TRBV6-5	TRBJ1-1	TRBD1	TGTGCCAGCAGTTACCTCCAGGGGGACACTGAAGCTTTCTTT	CASSYLQGDTEAFF
NA	TRBV5-6	TRBJ2-1	TRBD1	TGTGCCAGCAGCTTGGGGGACAGGCGCTACAATGAGCAGTTCTTC	CASSLGDRRYNEQFF
many	TRBV11-1	TRBJ2-7	TRBD2	TGTGCCAGCAGCCGTTCATGGACTAGCGGGAGTAGCCCCTACGAGCAGTACTTC	CASSRSWTSGSSPYEQYF
NA	TRBV11-2	TRBJ2-1	TRBD2	TGTGCCAGCAGCTGGCAACTAGCGGGAGTAAACAATGAGCAGTTCTTC	CASSWQLAGVNNEQFF
NA	TRBV28	TRBJ2-3	NA	TGTGCCAGCATTCCCCCTCCGGGCGGGGCTAGCACAGATACGCAGTATTTT	CASIPPPGGASTDTQYF
NA	TRBV5-1	TRBJ2-1	TRBD2	TGCGCCAGCAGCCCGGGGACTAGCGGTAATGAGCAGTTCTTC	CASSPGTSGNEQFF
NA	TRBV15	TRBJ1-4	NA	TGTGCCACCAGCAGAGATGGGGGGGCAACTAATGAAAAACTGTTTTTT	CATSRDGGATNEKLFF
NA	TRBV5-1	TRBJ2-7	TRBD1	TGCGCCAGCAGCTTCCGGGACAGAGGCTACGAGCAGTACTTC	CASSFRDRGYEQYF
NA	TRBV2	TRBJ2-3	NA	TGTGCCAGCAGACGAACCCGGGAGCCGGGAGATACGCAGTATTTT	CASRRTREPGDTQYF
many	TRBV7-9	TRBJ2-7	TRBD2	TGTGCCAGCAGCTTAGTACCTAGCGGGAAAGGAGAGCAGTACTTC	CASSLVPSGKGEQYF
NA	TRBV28	TRBJ1-2	TRBD1	TGTGCCAGCAGTTTCCTGGGACAGGGGAATGGGTTAAGTGGCTACACCTTC	CASSFLGQGNGLSGYTF
NA	TRBV7-8	TRBJ2-1	NA	TGTGCCAGCAGCTCAATGCTAGAGGGAGAGCAGTTCTTC	CASSSMLEGEQFF
NA	TRBV18	TRBJ1-4	NA	TGTGCCAGCTCACCATCGAGACAGGCAACTAATGAAAAACTGTTTTTT	CASSPSRQATNEKLFF
NA	TRBV9	TRBJ2-7	NA	TGTGCCAGCAGCGTAGACTTCGGAAATTACGAGCAGTACTTC	CASSVDFGNYEQYF
NA	TRBV10-3	TRBJ2-7	TRBD2	TGTGCCATCAGTGAGTCTGGGACTAGCGGGACAACCTACGAGCAGTACTTC	CAISESGTSGTTYEQYF
once	TRBV19	TRBJ2-2	TRBD1	TGTGCCAGTAGTATAGACAGGGGGAGCACCGGGGAGCTGTTTTTT	CASSIDRGSTGELFF
NA	TRBV7-2	TRBJ2-7	NA	TGTGCCAGCAGCGGGGGGCTGAGCTCCTACGAGCAGTACTTC	CASSGGLSSYEQYF
NA	TRBV28	TRBJ1-2	NA	TGTGCCAGCAGTTTATTCAGATCGTATGGCTACACCTTC	CASSLFRSYGYTF
NA	TRBV18	TRBJ2-7	TRBD1	TGTGCCAGCTCACCAGCAGGGACAGGGTCCTACGAGCAGTACTTC	CASSPAGTGSYEQYF
NA	TRBV28	TRBJ1-3	TRBD1	TGTGCCAGCCGGACAGGCGACTCAATTAACTCTGGAAACACCATATATTTT	CASRTGDSINSGNTIYF
NA	TRBV14	TRBJ2-7	NA	TGTGCCAGCAGCCGAAAGCGGAGGGACGAGCAGTACTTC	CASSRKRRDEQYF